Listed below are T cell receptor beta chains from one sample, sequenced in a study of blood T cell repertoires in COVID-19. Clones were sequenced by immunoSEQ multiplex PCR, and TCRdb holds only the in-frame ones, with some missing. The sample lists 200,000 to 300,000 clones; roughly 79% were seen once. Sample: peripheral blood. These receptors all stem from a woman aged 80 or over with COVID-19, enrolled during active disease. Each CDR3 is given with its conserved first and last residue. A D gene is named only where the DNA matches it firmly. Size tells how often a clone was seen (once, few, many) or the class of an expanded clone, and some rows leave it out.

TRBJ2-7	NA	NA	TRBV10-3	TGTGCCATCAGTGCGACAGGAATCTCCTACGAGCAGTACTTC	CAISATGISYEQYF
TRBJ2-1	NA	TRBD2	TRBV7-3	TGTGCCAGTAGTTTAGCGGGGGGGATCAATGAGCAGTTCTTC	CASSLAGGINEQFF
TRBJ1-5	NA	TRBD1	TRBV6-5	TGTGCCAGCAGTTCGACAGGGGGCCAACAGCCCCAGCATTTT	CASSSTGGQQPQHF
TRBJ1-5	NA	TRBD1	TRBV6-2/TRBV6-3	TGTGCCAGCAGTTACTCGAGGACAGGGCAACAGCCCCAGCATTTT	CASSYSRTGQQPQHF
TRBJ2-6	NA	NA	TRBV28	TGTGCCAGCACCCTCCCGGGCTCTGGGGCCAACGTCCTGACTTTC	CASTLPGSGANVLTF
TRBJ2-5	NA	NA	TRBV7-9	TGTGCCAGCAGCCCCGAACTGTACCAAGAGACCCAGTACTTC	CASSPELYQETQYF
TRBJ1-2	NA	NA	TRBV29-1	TGCAGCGTAAAAACAGGGCAGGTCGGGAACTATGGCTACACCTTC	CSVKTGQVGNYGYTF
TRBJ1-5	NA	NA	TRBV2	TGTGCCAGCAGTGAAGTTACAACTAGCAATCAGCCCCAGCATTTT	CASSEVTTSNQPQHF
TRBJ1-1	NA	NA	TRBV3-1/TRBV3-2	TGTGCCAGCAGCCTCCTCACCCCGGGGACTGAAGCTTTCTTT	CASSLLTPGTEAFF
TRBJ2-1	NA	TRBD2	TRBV7-2	TGTGCCAGCAGCCTAAGGACTAGCGGGGGGGCAAGGCAGTTCTTC	CASSLRTSGGARQFF
TRBJ1-2	NA	NA	TRBV6-5	TGTGCCAGCAAAAGCGGGGGCTTATATGGCTACACCTTC	CASKSGGLYGYTF
TRBJ1-1	NA	NA	TRBV6-5	TGTGCCAGCAGCCAACCGGGACCAGGCGGGGGGGAAGCTTTCTTT	CASSQPGPGGGEAFF
TRBJ1-1	NA	NA	TRBV6-6	TGTGCCAGCAGTTCCAATCCGGAGCCTGAAGCTTTCTTT	CASSSNPEPEAFF
TRBJ2-1	NA	TRBD2	TRBV10-3	TGTGCCATCAGTGGACTAGCGGGAGGTTCGTCCACCTACAATGAGCAGTTCTTC	CAISGLAGGSSTYNEQFF
TRBJ2-2	once	NA	TRBV29-1	TGCACCGGGTCTGAGAACACCGGGGAGCTGTTTTTT	CTGSENTGELFF
TRBJ1-2	NA	NA	TRBV4-1	TGCGCCAGCAGTTCACCTTCTGAGGCCAACTATGGCTACACCTTC	CASSSPSEANYGYTF
TRBJ1-1	few	TRBD1	TRBV5-1	TGCGCCAGCAGCCAGGGACAGGGTGAAGCTTTCTTT	CASSQGQGEAFF
TRBJ1-6	NA	TRBD1	TRBV7-3	TGTGCCAGCAGCTCCTCAGGGGGGAATTCACCCCTCCACTTT	CASSSSGGNSPLHF
TRBJ1-6	NA	NA	TRBV7-8	TGTGCCAGCAGGACCGACAGTACCTCCTATAATTCACCCCTCCACTTT	CASRTDSTSYNSPLHF
TRBJ1-1	NA	TRBD1	TRBV28	TGTGCCAGCAGGACAGGGGGGGTCGTGAACACTGAAGCTTTCTTT	CASRTGGVVNTEAFF
TRBJ1-2	NA	NA	TRBV6-6	TGTGCCAGCAGTTATGAGCAAAGAACTGGCTACACCTTC	CASSYEQRTGYTF
TRBJ1-2	NA	NA	TRBV6-5	TGTGCCAGCAGTTTTGGCGGAGCGGAGGGCTACACCTTC	CASSFGGAEGYTF
TRBJ1-1	NA	TRBD1	TRBV7-9	TGTGCCAGCAGCTTAGCAGGGGGCGGTGAAGCTTTCTTT	CASSLAGGGEAFF
TRBJ2-5	NA	NA	TRBV7-3	TGTGCCAGCAGCCCAGAAAAGACTAGTCGATGGGAGACCCAGTACTTC	CASSPEKTSRWETQYF
TRBJ1-5	few	NA	TRBV6-2/TRBV6-3	TGTGCCAGCAGCCTGGACAGAACAAATCAGCCCCAGCATTTT	CASSLDRTNQPQHF
TRBJ1-1	NA	NA	TRBV5-5	TGTGCCAGCAGTTCCAGTATGAACACTGAAGCTTTCTTT	CASSSSMNTEAFF
TRBJ1-5	NA	NA	TRBV7-6	TGTGCCAGCAGTCGGGACATAAATCAGCCCCAGCATTTT	CASSRDINQPQHF
TRBJ2-3	NA	TRBD2	TRBV28	TGTGCCAGCAGTGAATCGGGTCTAGCGGCATCTACAGATACGCAGTATTTT	CASSESGLAASTDTQYF
TRBJ1-5	NA	NA	TRBV7-8	TGTGCCAGCAGCTTAGCGCGTGGGCACCGCAATCAGCCCCAGCATTTT	CASSLARGHRNQPQHF
TRBJ2-7	NA	TRBD2	TRBV19	TGTGCCAGTAAAGAGGCGGGGCGGGAGGGCCTCTACGAGCAGTACTTC	CASKEAGREGLYEQYF
TRBJ2-5	few	NA	TRBV20-1	TGCAGTGCTAGTAGTGGAAATAGCCCCTTCCAAGAGACCCAGTACTTC	CSASSGNSPFQETQYF
TRBJ1-5	NA	NA	TRBV6-6	TGTGCCAGCAGTTCCGGTTCCGGGGGGCCGGGCCAGCCCCAGCATTTT	CASSSGSGGPGQPQHF
TRBJ2-5	NA	TRBD2	TRBV7-2	TGTGCCAGCAGCCCGAAGGTGCGGGAGGAGGGAGAGACCCAGTACTTC	CASSPKVREEGETQYF
TRBJ2-5	NA	NA	TRBV6-6	TGTGCCAGCAGCTTCTTAGCGGCGCCTAAAGAGACCCAGTACTTC	CASSFLAAPKETQYF
TRBJ1-2	NA	TRBD1	TRBV7-9	TGTGCCAGCAGCCGTGGGACAGGGACCCATGGGAACTATGGCTACACCTTC	CASSRGTGTHGNYGYTF
TRBJ2-5	NA	NA	TRBV7-7	TGTGCTAGCAGCTTAGTCGGGGAGACCCAGTACTTC	CASSLVGETQYF
TRBJ2-5	NA	NA	TRBV11-3	TGTGCCAGCAGGGGTGAGGCGCAAGAGACCCAGTACTTC	CASRGEAQETQYF
TRBJ2-4	NA	TRBD1	TRBV5-1	TGCGCCAGTAGGCCGGGACAGGCCACCGCCGGTCCCAAAAACATTCAGTACTTC	CASRPGQATAGPKNIQYF
TRBJ2-2	once	TRBD2	TRBV5-4	TGTGCCAGCAGCATTTCCCTCACGGGGGGGCGGACCGGGGAGCTGTTTTTT	CASSISLTGGRTGELFF
TRBJ1-1	NA	NA	TRBV19	TGTGCCAGTGCCTTAAACAGGGTGAACACTGAAGCTTTCTTT	CASALNRVNTEAFF
TRBJ1-3	NA	TRBD1	TRBV5-1	TGCGCCAGCAGCATCACAGGGGACTCTGGAAACACCATATATTTT	CASSITGDSGNTIYF
TRBJ1-5	NA	NA	TRBV3-1/TRBV3-2	TGTGCCAGCAGCCACTTCACAGTAGGGCCCCAGCATTTT	CASSHFTVGPQHF
TRBJ2-5	NA	TRBD1	TRBV19	TGTGCCAGTAGTAGCCCGGCCACAGGGGGAGAGACCCAGTACTTC	CASSSPATGGETQYF
TRBJ1-5	NA	NA	TRBV15	TGTGCCACCAGCATTCTACAGAAGTTCGATAATCAGCCCCAGCATTTT	CATSILQKFDNQPQHF
TRBJ2-3	NA	TRBD1	TRBV9	TGTGCCAGCAGCGTAGACAACAGGGGGGATACGCAGTATTTT	CASSVDNRGDTQYF
TRBJ2-7	NA	NA	TRBV5-4	TGTGCCAGCAGCTTGGTCGTAGCACCCCTAAACGAGCAGTACTTC	CASSLVVAPLNEQYF
TRBJ1-3	NA	NA	TRBV25-1	TGTGCCAGCAGTGCTCAGGGGTTTGGAAACACCATATATTTT	CASSAQGFGNTIYF
TRBJ2-7	NA	TRBD1	TRBV10-3	TGTGCCATCAGTAACCGGGACAGGGAGTCCGAGCAGTACTTC	CAISNRDRESEQYF
TRBJ2-7	NA	TRBD1	TRBV27	TGTGCCAGCAGCCCGGACAGGGATTTATACGAGCAGTACTTC	CASSPDRDLYEQYF
TRBJ1-4	NA	TRBD1	TRBV5-6	TGTGCCAGCAGCTTGTATAGGGGGCCCAAACTGTTTTTT	CASSLYRGPKLFF